The following is a TCR beta chain sequence with its context. Produced via immunoSEQ multiplex PCR; TCRdb's table is partial and in-frame only. Of approximately 190,000 clones listed, less than 90% are singletons. The data originate from a study of blood T cell repertoires in COVID-19. Sequenced input: peripheral blood. The receptor comes from a man between 70 and 80 years old with active or convalescent COVID-19.

The CDR3 protein is CASSTGHTGGNQPQHF. CDR3 coding DNA: TGTGCCAGCAGTACCGGACATACCGGTGGCAATCAGCCCCAGCATTTT. The chain uses TRBV28 and TRBJ1-5; D might be TRBD1 (5 bases). Per the germline V gene, CDR1 is MDHEN and CDR2 is SYDVKM. CDR3 length: 16 residues. Trimming cost V 5 bases and J 2 bases, with 16 bases left between them. Full variable domain (missing parts from reference TRBV28 and TRBJ1-5): DVKVTQSSRYLVKRTGEKVFLECVQDMDHENMFWYRQDPGLGLRLIYFSYDVKMKEKGDIPEGYSVSREKKERFSLILESASTNQTSMYLCASSTGHTGGNQPQHFGDGTRLSIL.